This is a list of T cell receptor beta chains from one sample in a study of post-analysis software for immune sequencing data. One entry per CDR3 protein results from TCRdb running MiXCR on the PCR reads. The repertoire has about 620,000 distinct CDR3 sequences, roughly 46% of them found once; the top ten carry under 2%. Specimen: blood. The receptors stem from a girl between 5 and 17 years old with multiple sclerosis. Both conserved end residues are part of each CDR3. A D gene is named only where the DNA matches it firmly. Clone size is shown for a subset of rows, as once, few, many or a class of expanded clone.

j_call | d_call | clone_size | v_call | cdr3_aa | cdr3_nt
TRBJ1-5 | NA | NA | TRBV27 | CASSSWGNQPQHF | TGTGCCAGCAGTTCCTGGGGCAATCAGCCCCAGCATTTT
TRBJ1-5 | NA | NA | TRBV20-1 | CSASQGLNQPQHF | TGCAGTGCTAGTCAGGGTCTCAATCAGCCCCAGCATTTT
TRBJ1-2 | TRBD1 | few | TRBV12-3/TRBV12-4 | CASSPRTGGVYGYTF | TGTGCCAGCAGTCCCAGGACAGGGGGCGTCTATGGCTACACCTTC
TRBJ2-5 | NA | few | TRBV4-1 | CASSEGGGHTFQETQYF | TGCGCCAGCAGCGAAGGAGGGGGGCATACCTTCCAAGAGACCCAGTACTTC
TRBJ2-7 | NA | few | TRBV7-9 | CASSLRGGVTVYEQYF | TGTGCCAGCAGCTTGAGGGGTGGGGTCACCGTCTACGAGCAGTACTTC
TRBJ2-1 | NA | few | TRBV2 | CASSEGDKYEQFF | TGTGCCAGCAGTGAAGGGGACAAGTATGAGCAGTTCTTC
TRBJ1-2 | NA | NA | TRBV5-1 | CASSSDRPDYGYTF | TGCGCCAGCAGCTCGGACAGACCCGACTATGGCTACACCTTC
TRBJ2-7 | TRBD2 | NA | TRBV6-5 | CASSPPLRGATYEQYF | TGTGCCAGCAGTCCCCCCCTGCGGGGGGCCACCTACGAGCAGTACTTC
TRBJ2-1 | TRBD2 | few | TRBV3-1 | CASSQHEGTSPQFF | TGTGCCAGCAGCCAACATGAAGGGACTAGCCCTCAGTTCTTC
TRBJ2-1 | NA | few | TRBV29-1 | CSVEERTYNEQFF | TGCAGCGTTGAGGAGCGCACCTACAATGAGCAGTTCTTC
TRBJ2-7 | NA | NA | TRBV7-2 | CASSLIWGAYEQYF | TGTGCCAGCAGCTTAATTTGGGGGGCCTACGAGCAGTACTTC
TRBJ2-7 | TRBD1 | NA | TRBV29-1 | CSVGTGWDEQYF | TGCAGCGTTGGGACAGGGTGGGACGAGCAGTACTTC
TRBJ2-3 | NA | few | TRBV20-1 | CSAPQGLAALNTQYF | TGCAGTGCTCCTCAGGGGCTAGCGGCACTCAATACGCAGTATTTT
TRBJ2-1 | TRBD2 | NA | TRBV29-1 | CSVKAGGSYNEQFF | TGCAGCGTTAAAGCGGGGGGCTCCTACAATGAGCAGTTCTTC
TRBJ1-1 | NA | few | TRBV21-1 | CASSKAAGDRGRCTEAFF | TGTGCCAGCAGCAAAGCTGCGGGGGACAGGGGAAGGTGCACTGAAGCTTTCTTT
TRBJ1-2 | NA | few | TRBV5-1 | CASSLGHRASNYGYTF | TGCGCCAGCAGCTTGGGACATCGGGCATCTAACTATGGCTACACCTTC
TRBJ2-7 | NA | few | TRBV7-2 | CASSSTGAPYEQYF | TGTGCCAGCAGTTCGACAGGCGCACCCTACGAGCAGTACTTC
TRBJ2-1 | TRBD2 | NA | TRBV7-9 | CASSGSGGRSSYNEQFF | TGTGCCAGCAGCGGCAGCGGGGGACGAAGCTCCTACAATGAGCAGTTCTTC
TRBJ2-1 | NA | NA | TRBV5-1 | CASSLARSEQFF | TGCGCCAGCAGCTTGGCGCGGAGTGAGCAGTTCTTC
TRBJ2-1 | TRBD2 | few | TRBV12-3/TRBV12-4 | CASSTGTRVSEQFF | TGTGCCAGCAGTACCGGGACTAGGGTATCTGAGCAGTTCTTC
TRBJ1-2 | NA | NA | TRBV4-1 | CASSQPQELGGYTF | TGCGCCAGCAGCCAACCACAGGAGTTGGGCGGCTACACCTTC
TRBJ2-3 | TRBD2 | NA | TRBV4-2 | CASSQLLAATDTQYF | TGTGCCAGCAGCCAGCTGCTAGCGGCGACAGATACGCAGTATTTT
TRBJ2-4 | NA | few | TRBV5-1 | CASSLEIGVAKNIQYF | TGCGCCAGCAGCTTGGAAATTGGAGTTGCCAAAAACATTCAGTACTTC
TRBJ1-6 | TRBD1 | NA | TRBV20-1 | CSARDREEGRSPLHF | TGCAGTGCTAGGGACAGGGAGGAGGGTAGGTCACCCCTCCACTTT
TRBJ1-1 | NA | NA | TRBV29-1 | CSVELRLNTEAFF | TGCAGCGTTGAATTGCGGCTGAACACTGAAGCTTTCTTT
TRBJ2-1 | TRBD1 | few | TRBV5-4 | CASSFGTDNEQFF | TGTGCCAGCAGCTTCGGGACAGACAATGAGCAGTTCTTC
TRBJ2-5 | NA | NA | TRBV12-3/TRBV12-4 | CASSPTTGPVETQYF | TGTGCCAGCAGCCCAACGACAGGCCCGGTAGAGACCCAGTACTTC
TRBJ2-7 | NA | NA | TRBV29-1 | CSVTATGRGREQYF | TGCAGCGTCACGGCAACAGGAAGGGGCCGGGAGCAGTACTTC
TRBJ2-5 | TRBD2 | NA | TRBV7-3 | CASWMPGGQKETQYF | TGTGCCAGCTGGATGCCGGGGGGGCAGAAAGAGACCCAGTACTTC
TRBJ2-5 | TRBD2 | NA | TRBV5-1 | CASSSQGLADHPIQETQYF | TGCGCCAGCAGCTCGCAGGGACTAGCGGATCACCCGATCCAAGAGACCCAGTACTTC
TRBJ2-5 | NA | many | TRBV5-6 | CASSLGPTGQETQYF | TGTGCCAGCAGCCTAGGACCTACGGGCCAAGAGACCCAGTACTTC
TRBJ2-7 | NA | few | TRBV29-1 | CSVCLPGFPYEQYF | TGCAGCGTTTGCCTCCCCGGTTTCCCTTACGAGCAGTACTTC